The 5 T cell receptor beta chains presented below share a single source sample, sequenced in a study of blood T cell repertoires in COVID-19. Assay used: immunoSEQ multiplex PCR; TCRdb lists only in-frame clones, some missing. The data contain roughly 200,000 clones, around 90% of them singletons. Sample: PBMCs or T cells enriched from blood (not recorded which). These receptors all stem from a woman aged 25 to 39 who had recovered from COVID-19.

The chain is built from TRBV7-3 and TRBJ2-3, with TRBD2 matching 8 bases. Germline assignment: CDR1 SGHTA and CDR2 FQGTGA. J was trimmed by 4 bases and V by 5 bases; bases with no gene match: 8. The CDR3 spans 15 residues. Written as DNA, the CDR3 is TGTGCCAGCAGCCCTATCGGACTAGCCCCAGATACGCAGTATTTT. It yields the protein CASSPIGLAPDTQYF.

The V and J genes are TRBV2 and TRBJ2-3; 7 bases match TRBD2. The CDR3 consists of 13 residues. V lost 6 bases and J lost 1; bases outside the gene matches: 1. Germline CDR1 is SNHLY and CDR2 is FYNNEI. The CDR3 spells CASRGGGTDTQYF. Here the CDR3 DNA reads TGTGCCAGCAGGGGAGGGGGCACAGATACGCAGTATTTT.

The chain has TRBV19 and TRBJ2-3; TRBD2 might be the D (7 bases). With 6 bases removed from V and 6 bases from J, the gap between germline ends came to 22 bases. This CDR3 has 16 residues. Germline V gene sequence: CDR1 LNHDA, CDR2 SQIVND (reference sequence). The CDR3 reads CASSDGGGRGKDTQYF. The CDR3, as DNA: TGTGCCAGTAGCGATGGGGGGGGCAGGGGTAAGGATACGCAGTATTTT.

This chain connects TRBV4-2 to TRBJ1-2; TRBD1 matches at 7 bases. With V trimmed by 2 bases and J by 2 bases, 2 bases remained unmatched. Per the germline V gene, CDR1 is LGHNA and CDR2 is YNFKEQ. This CDR3 has 14 amino acids. The CDR3 DNA sequence: TGTGCCAGCAGCCAACAACAGGGGAACTATGGCTACACCTTC. Translating gives CASSQQQGNYGYTF.

This chain connects TRBV5-1 to TRBJ1-4, with D perhaps matching TRBD1 (5 bases). Germline loops: CDR1 SGHRS, CDR2 YFSETQ. Between the trimmed V and J ends, which lost 0 bases and 6 bases, there was a span of 9 bases. CDR3 length equals 14 residues. CDR3 in amino acids: CASSLVSGYEKLFF. CDR3 nucleotide sequence: TGCGCCAGCAGCTTGGTGTCAGGGTATGAAAAACTGTTTTTT.